The next 29 T cell receptor beta chains were all read from a single sample in a study of blood T cells in healthy people across ages. Primers used in a second PCR of about 7 to 12 cycles were a sample-barcoded 5' primer and a J-beta primer mix. From the 5' RACE reads, TCRdb called clonotypes with MiXCR, one entry per CDR3 protein. The table lists 540,000 or so distinct CDR3 sequences, less than 60% of them singletons. The sample taken for sequencing was blood. The receptors derive from a man aged 80 or over in good health.

The genes are TRBV20-1 and TRBJ1-2; D gene ambiguous. The CDR3 is 13 residues long. Trimming cost V 4 bases and J 6 bases, with 15 bases left between them. CDR1 is DFQATT, CDR2 SNEGSKA, per germline (reference sequence). Here the CDR3 reads CSAIRRGVHGYTF. The CDR3, as DNA: TGCAGTGCTATACGACGGGGAGTCCATGGCTACACCTTC.

The rearrangement uses TRBV6-1 and TRBJ2-7; maybe TRBD2 (6 bases). The CDR3 is made up of 15 amino acids. Trimming stripped 0 bases from V and 4 bases from J, with 13 bases between. The germline CDR1 and CDR2 sequences are MNHNS and SASEGT. The CDR3, as DNA: TGTGCCAGCAGTGAAGCGGTTCTGGGGACTTACGAGCAGTACTTC. Residues: CASSEAVLGTYEQYF.

About this clonotype: At one of its ends the junction is not consistent with the germline gene, which may arise from a read error. The CDR3 spells CASSHLDIAYQETLYF. The CDR3 DNA reads TGTGCCAGCAGCCACCTGGACATCGCGTACCAGGAGACCCTGTACTTC. The chain is built from TRBV3-1 and TRBJ2-5; possibly TRBD1 for D (5 bases). The CDR3 is made up of 16 amino acids. Germline values: CDR1 LGHDT, CDR2 YNNKEL (reference sequence).

The J gene is TRBJ2-5, the V gene TRBV28, with 13 bases aligning to TRBD2. The CDR3 contains 16 residues. V shed 3 bases and J 3 bases; nucleotides not matched to a gene: 4. The germline V gene has CDR1 MDHEN and CDR2 SYDVKM. CDR3 bases: TGTGCCAGCAGTTTCCGGGGACTAGCGGGAAAAGAGACCCAGTACTTC. It specifies CASSFRGLAGKETQYF.

The chain couples TRBV20-1 to TRBJ2-1; TRBD2 is a possible D gene (5 bases). CDR3 length equals 16 residues. The ends were cut back, 0 bases at V and 1 base at J, with 13 bases in the middle. The V gene's germline CDR1 is DFQATT and CDR2 SNEGSKA (reference sequence). The CDR3 DNA reads as TGCAGTGCTAGAGATGCAGTGAGAGGGTCCTACAATGAGCAGTTCTTC. As protein: CSARDAVRGSYNEQFF.

The CDR3 region has the DNA TGCAGTGCCTCAACAGGGCGACGGGGGGCGAACACTGAAGCTTTCTTT. Translated, it gives CSASTGRRGANTEAFF. The chain links TRBV20-1 to TRBJ1-1, with D possibly matching TRBD1 (6 bases). V was shortened by 6 bases and J by 1 base, with 21 bases between the two germline ends. The CDR3 runs to 16 residues. CDR1 and CDR2 (germline): DFQATT, SNEGSKA (reference sequence).

This clonotype was counted ten times or more. DNA of the CDR3: TGTGCCAGCAGACCTGCGGGGTCCTACAATGAGCAGTTCTTC. Protein: CASRPAGSYNEQFF. The V gene is TRBV6-6, the J gene TRBJ2-1; D possibly corresponds to TRBD2 (6 bases). Germline V gene sequence: CDR1 MNHNY, CDR2 SVGAGI (reference sequence). Trimming pared 6 bases from V and 1 base from J, leaving 10 bases between. The CDR3 is 14 residues long.

This clonotype has just a few counts. V is TRBV6-5 and J is TRBJ1-1; D not certain. This CDR3 is built from 13 residues. CDR1 is MNHEY and CDR2 is SVGAGI in the germline V gene. Between the trimmed V and J ends, which lost 7 bases and 1 base, there was a span of 10 bases. The CDR3 loop reads CASISTGNTEAFF. DNA of the CDR3: TGTGCCAGCATATCGACGGGGAACACTGAAGCTTTCTTT.

Of note for this clonotype: At one boundary the junction diverges from the germline segment, which might be a read error. V and J are TRBV10-3 and TRBJ2-1, with a possible D match to TRBD2 (5 bases). Germline V lookup: CDR1 ENHRY, CDR2 SYGVKD. This CDR3 has 15 residues. CDR3 amino acids: CAISESNPSYSEQFF. The CDR3 DNA is TGCGCCATCAGTGAGTCGAACCCTAGCTACAGTGAGCAGTTCTTC.

V gene TRBV5-1 combines with J gene TRBJ1-1, with 10 bases lining up with TRBD1. The CDR3 consists of 15 residues. V dropped 0 bases and J dropped 6; count of bases not matched to a gene: 5. CDR1 is SGHRS and CDR2 is YFSETQ in the germline V gene. The CDR3 protein is CASSLDPGQGSEAFF. CDR3 bases: TGCGCCAGCAGCTTGGATCCGGGACAGGGGTCTGAAGCTTTCTTT.

This clonotype was found a few times. This rearrangement joins TRBV7-2 to TRBJ2-7; the D is unclear. The length of the CDR3 is 14 residues. V lost 1 base and J lost 2, with 9 bases in between. Germline lookup yields CDR1 SGHTA and CDR2 FQGNSA. For the CDR3, the DNA is TGTGCCAGCAGCTTAGAGTTCGGACCCTACGAGCAGTACTTC. Translating gives CASSLEFGPYEQYF. The whole variable domain, filled in from reference TRBV7-2 and TRBJ2-7, reads GAGVSQSPSNKVTEKGKDVELRCDPISGHTALYWYRQSLGQGLEFLIYFQGNSAPDKSGLPSDRFSAERTGGSVSTLTIQRTQQEDSAVYLCASSLEFGPYEQYFGPGTRLTVT.

CDR3 region: CASSVRPGDYGYTF. In DNA form, the CDR3 reads TGTGCCAGCAGTGTTAGGCCAGGGGATTATGGCTACACCTTC. The chain recombines TRBV12-3 or TRBV12-4 with TRBJ1-2; weak D call: TRBD1 (6 bases). The CDR3 totals 14 residues. V was pared by 5 bases and J by 5 bases, with 15 bases between.

The chain employs TRBV3-1 and TRBJ2-3, with a possible D match to TRBD2 (6 bases). The V end was cut by 0 bases, the J end by 5 bases, with 12 bases between. The CDR3 covers 15 residues. Germline V gene data show CDR1 as LGHDT and CDR2 as YNNKEL (reference sequence). The CDR3 bases are TGTGCCAGCAGCCAAGATCGGGGGATGAAAGATACGCAGTATTTT. This encodes CASSQDRGMKDTQYF.

On this clonotype itself: This may stem from a read error, because a much larger clone lies one nucleotide away. The chain employs TRBV6-5 and TRBJ2-1; D call uncertain. Germline loops: CDR1 MNHEY, CDR2 SVGAGI. CDR3 length equals 15 residues. The CDR3 nucleotides read TGTGCCATCAGTCCCACTTACAGCTCCTACAATGAGCAGTTCTTC. This sequence encodes CAISPTYSSYNEQFF.

The chain employs TRBV29-1 and TRBJ2-1; D may correspond to TRBD1 or TRBD2 (5 bases each). CDR1 and CDR2 (germline): SQVTM, ANQGSEA. V lost 4 bases to trimming and J lost 5 bases, with 15 bases between them. The CDR3 loop spans 14 amino acids. CDR3 sequence reads: CSVGGPPSNNEQFF. CDR3 nucleotides: TGCAGCGTTGGGGGACCTCCTAGCAACAATGAGCAGTTCTTC.

This chain links TRBV15 with TRBJ2-7; D remains ambiguous. The DNA end is a closer match to TRBJ2-5, so the J assignment may be wrong. In germline, CDR1 is LNHNV, CDR2 YYDKDF (reference sequence). This CDR3 is built from 15 residues. CDR3 nucleotide sequence: TGTGCCACCAGCAACCGTAAGACGCATGAAGAGACCCAGTACTTC. Its translation: CATSNRKTHEETQYF.

This clonotype came up many times. The rearrangement uses TRBV6-6 and TRBJ2-7; D not resolved. This CDR3 contains 11 residues. V lost 8 bases, J lost 3 bases, and 8 bases lay in between. Germline loops: CDR1 MNHNY, CDR2 SVGAGI (reference sequence). The CDR3: CASQNSYEQYF. CDR3 DNA sequence: TGTGCCAGCCAAAACAGCTACGAGCAGTACTTC.

V gene TRBV14 combines with J gene TRBJ2-7; D is possibly TRBD1 (6 bases). Germline assignment: CDR1 SGHDN and CDR2 FVKESK. Trimming removed 1 base at V and 6 bases at J, with 10 bases between. CDR3 length: 13 residues. The CDR3 region is CASSQGLTGEQYF. CDR3 coding DNA: TGTGCCAGCAGCCAAGGTCTGACAGGCGAGCAGTACTTC.

This clonotype was seen many times. The genes are TRBV6-5 and TRBJ1-1; no clear D gene. With 6 bases removed from V and 1 base from J, the gap between germline ends came to 9 bases. CDR1 is MNHEY and CDR2 is SVGAGI in the germline V gene. The CDR3 loop spans 13 amino acids. The CDR3 sequence is CASSPGENTEAFF. CDR3 DNA: TGTGCCAGCAGCCCCGGGGAGAACACTGAAGCTTTCTTT.

This clonotype appeared a few times. The rearrangement uses TRBV29-1 and TRBJ2-1; TRBD2 matches 7 bases. This CDR3 contains 13 residues. The V and J ends lost 2 bases and 3 bases, in that order; junction bases with no gene match: 1. The V gene's germline CDR1 is SQVTM and CDR2 ANQGSEA. This CDR3 reads CSVELAVYNEQFF. CDR3 bases: TGCAGCGTTGAACTAGCGGTCTACAATGAGCAGTTCTTC.

This clonotype was seen a handful of times. As DNA, the CDR3 is TGTGCCAGCAGCCAAGGGAGTCCGAACCTTTACTGGAACGAGCAGTACTTC. Its protein is CASSQGSPNLYWNEQYF. This chain uses TRBV14 with TRBJ2-5; D ambiguous. The J call may be incorrect, as the DNA end agrees better with TRBJ2-7. Germline V gene lookup returns CDR1 SGHDN and CDR2 FVKESK. The CDR3 is 17 residues long.

This chain uses TRBV29-1 with TRBJ1-5; 9 bases line up with TRBD1. The ends lost 7 bases at V and 6 bases at J; junction bases unmatched: 10. The length of the CDR3 is 14 residues. Germline loops: CDR1 SQVTM, CDR2 ANQGSEA. The CDR3 loop reads CSAGDRDNSQPQHF. CDR3 coding DNA: TGCAGCGCCGGGGACAGGGACAATAGTCAGCCCCAGCATTTT. Complete variable domain (other parts from reference TRBV29-1 and TRBJ1-5): SAVISQKPSRDICQRGTSLTIQCQVDSQVTMMFWYRQQPGQSLTLIATANQGSEATYESGFVIDKFPISRPNLTFSTLTVSNMSPEDSSIYLCSAGDRDNSQPQHFGDGTRLSIL.

This chain links TRBV7-6 with TRBJ2-7; D perhaps matches TRBD1 (5 bases). V lost 1 base and J 2 bases, leaving 12 bases between the germline ends. The germline CDR1 and CDR2 sequences are SGHVS and FNYEAQ. CDR3 length equals 15 residues. The CDR3 bases are TGTGCCAGCAGCTTAGAGTCAGGGCTTCCCTACGAGCAGTACTTC. As protein: CASSLESGLPYEQYF.

The chain recombines TRBV6-6 with TRBJ2-7; D might be TRBD1 or TRBD2, each matching 8 bases. The length of the CDR3 is 13 residues. Germline values: CDR1 MNHNY, CDR2 SVGAGI (reference sequence). Trimming shortened V by 8 bases and J by 7 bases, and 18 bases separated the two germline ends. CDR3 protein: CASAGGQAEEQYF. The CDR3 bases are TGTGCCAGCGCGGGGGGACAGGCTGAGGAGCAGTACTTC.

This clonotype has more than one count but fewer than ten. The chain is built from TRBV12-3 or TRBV12-4 and TRBJ2-3; D tentatively reads TRBD1 or TRBD2 (5 bases each). V shed 9 bases and J shed 6 bases, with 10 bases lying between them. CDR3 size: 11 residues. CDR3 residues: CASLGVDTQYF. Written as DNA, the CDR3 is TGTGCCAGTTTGGGGGTGGATACGCAGTATTTT.

This chain links TRBV5-1 with TRBJ2-1, with TRBD2 identical over 11 bases. J gave up 0 bases and V 2 bases, and 4 bases lay outside the gene matches. The CDR3 sequence is 17 residues long. Germline V gene sequence: CDR1 SGHRS, CDR2 YFSETQ. In nucleotides, the CDR3 is TGCGCCAGCAGCTTAGGGACTAGCGGCAGCTCCTACAATGAGCAGTTCTTC. Amino acid sequence: CASSLGTSGSSYNEQFF.

The chain recombines TRBV2 with TRBJ2-1; 8 bases align to TRBD2. The V segment lost 7 bases and the J segment 7 bases; nucleotides outside the gene matches: 12. Germline CDR1 reads SNHLY; CDR2 reads FYNNEI. This CDR3 region has 15 residues. In DNA form, the CDR3 reads TGTGCCAGCACCCGGGGATTAGCGGGATGGAATGAGCAGTTCTTC. Translating it yields CASTRGLAGWNEQFF.

The chain combines TRBV4-1 with TRBJ2-1; D gene uncertain. The CDR3 extends over 14 amino acids. Germline assignment: CDR1 MGHRA and CDR2 YSYEKL. V lost 1 base to trimming and J lost 15 bases, with 19 bases between them. The CDR3 DNA reads TGCGCCAGCAGCCAAGGGGCCGACCCGTTTGTGCGGTTCTTC. It is translated as CASSQGADPFVRFF.

This clonotype has more than one count but fewer than ten. The rearrangement uses TRBV29-1 and TRBJ2-4; D is ambiguous. This CDR3 has 11 residues. V lost 0 bases, J lost 14 bases, and 11 bases lay in between. Germline CDR1 SQVTM, CDR2 ANQGSEA. DNA for the CDR3: TGCAGCGTTGAAGATCGAGAGGCGGAGTACTTC. Encoded protein: CSVEDREAEYF.